Reported below is one TCR beta chain. The sequenced patients had an expansion of CD8+CD57+ cells seen by flow cytometry. This entry belongs to a study of CD8+CD57+ T cells in acquired aplastic anemia. Overall study context: On average, sorted CD4+ and CD8+ cells gave around 3.3 ug of DNA.

Trimming at V came to 0 bases and at J to 0 bases, leaving 8 bases not matched to a gene. Per germline, CDR1 DFQATT and CDR2 SNEGSKA (reference sequence). The CDR3 covers 17 residues. Profiling that covered TCR beta VDJ and CDR3 relied on genomic DNA as its template. TCRdb reprocessed the reads via MiXCR and lists one record per CDR3 protein. The sample lists under 200,000 distinct CDR3 sequences; under 50% were seen once. The chain employs TRBV20-1 and TRBJ2-5; TRBD2 matches 9 bases. This clonotype originated in a human donor with aplastic anemia. Sequenced input: sorted CD4+, CD8+, or CD8+CD57+ T cells (not recorded which) from PBMCs. CDR3: CSARDRLSGGYQETQYF. CDR3 DNA sequence: TGCAGTGCTAGAGACCGCCTTAGCGGGGGATACCAAGAGACCCAGTACTTC.